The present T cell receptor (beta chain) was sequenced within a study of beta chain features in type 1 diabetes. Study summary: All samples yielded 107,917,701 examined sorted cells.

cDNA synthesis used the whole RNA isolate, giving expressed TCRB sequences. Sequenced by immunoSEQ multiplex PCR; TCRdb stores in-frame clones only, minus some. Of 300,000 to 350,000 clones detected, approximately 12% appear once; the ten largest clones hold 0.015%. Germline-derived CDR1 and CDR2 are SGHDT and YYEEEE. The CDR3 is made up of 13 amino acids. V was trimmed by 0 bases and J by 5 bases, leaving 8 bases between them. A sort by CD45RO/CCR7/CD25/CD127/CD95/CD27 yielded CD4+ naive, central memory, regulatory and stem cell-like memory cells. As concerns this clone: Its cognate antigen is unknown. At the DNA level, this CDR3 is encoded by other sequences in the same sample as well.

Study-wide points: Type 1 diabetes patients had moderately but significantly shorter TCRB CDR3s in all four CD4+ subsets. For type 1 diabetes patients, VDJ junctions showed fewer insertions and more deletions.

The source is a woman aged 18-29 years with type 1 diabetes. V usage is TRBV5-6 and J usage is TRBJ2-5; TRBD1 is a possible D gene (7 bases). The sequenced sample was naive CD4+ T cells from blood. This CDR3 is CASSLAGGETQYF. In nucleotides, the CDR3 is TGTGCCAGCAGCTTGGCAGGGGGGGAGACCCAGTACTTC.